This T cell receptor (beta chain) comes out of a study of T cells in Graves' hyperthyroidism and ophthalmopathy. Study information: Upon initial diagnosis and before any treatment, peripheral blood was collected. Study-level results: It was a median about 7.1 months before onset that the model predicted ophthalmopathy. A model built on 13 V-J features separated ophthalmopathy from stable hyperthyroidism.

The V segment lost 6 bases and the J segment 6 bases; nucleotides outside the gene matches: 15. Germline values: CDR1 MDHEN, CDR2 SYDVKM. The CDR3 consists of 17 residues. This clonotype was recorded many times. Its matching antigen is unknown. Exclusion criteria comprised uncontrolled infection, other autoimmune disease, pregnancy or lactation. The investigators amplified TCR beta CDR3 regions from RNA transcripts. A first-round RT-PCR of the TCR CDR3 used the HTBI primer set. TCRdb called the multiplex PCR reads again in MiXCR, with one record for every CDR3 protein. Of 200,000 to 250,000 distinct CDR3 sequences in the sample, around 24% are singletons; the top ten hold about a third.

This chain links TRBV28 with TRBJ2-4; 9 bases fit TRBD1. Sequencing was done on a sample of blood. The receptor was derived from a woman aged 40 to 50 with Graves' ophthalmopathy. DNA of the CDR3: TGTGCCAGCAGAGCGCTTCCGGGACAGGGTTCCGGAAACATTCAGTACTTC. Residues: CASRALPGQGSGNIQYF. Based on the CDR3 plus reference TRBV28 and TRBJ2-4, the full variable domain is DVKVTQSSRYLVKRTGEKVFLECVQDMDHENMFWYRQDPGLGLRLIYFSYDVKMKEKGDIPEGYSVSREKKERFSLILESASTNQTSMYLCASRALPGQGSGNIQYFGAGTRLSVL.